This T cell receptor (beta chain) was identified during a study of cytomegalovirus exposure and HLA in healthy donors. As for the study in general: Samples from HLA-typed donors yielded approximately 80 million unique TCRs in an early data release. Study-wide results and limits: Prior analysis indicated that the majority of TCR beta V segments exhibited productivity approximately 90% or approximately 30% of the time. The listing of 150 to 200 TCR beta chains classed them as cytomegalovirus-associated.

For this clone: Its antigen is as yet unknown.

A multiplex PCR was run with 60 Vbeta primers and 13 Jbeta primers. The data were produced by immunoSEQ multiplex PCR, yet TCRdb's version contains in-frame clones alone and is incomplete. The table shows tens of thousands of clones, with roughly 80% occurring only once. The sequence derives from a girl aged 2-15 years in good health and CMV-seropositive. Sample: PBMCs.

The CDR3 reads CASSPWGTSGSNEQFF. The CDR3 DNA sequence: TGTGCCAGCAGCCCCTGGGGGACTAGCGGGAGTAATGAGCAGTTCTTC. The chain combines TRBV9 with TRBJ2-1, with TRBD2 matching over 14 bases. The CDR3 has 16 residues. Germline V gene sequence: CDR1 SGDLS, CDR2 YYNGEE. V lost 4 bases to trimming and J lost 7 bases; unmatched junction nucleotides: 7.